This TCR beta chain was profiled in a study of blood T cell repertoires in COVID-19. Study overall: Donors in the United States, Italy and Spain gave samples during acute or convalescent COVID-19. Sources were T cells, B-cell-depleted T cells, or PBMCs; the material itself was cDNA or gDNA.

This CDR3 has 14 residues. Deletions cut 3 bases from V and 3 bases from J, with 12 bases between. In germline, CDR1 is SGHRS, CDR2 YFSETQ. In the authors' workflow: It was from reference gene primer amplification that nucleated cell counts were estimated. The data were produced by immunoSEQ multiplex PCR, yet TCRdb's version contains in-frame clones alone and is incomplete. D and trimming come from the DNA, and the V and J calls and clone size come from that table. This repertoire shows around 440,000 clones, approximately 90% found once; its top ten account for around 12%. Seattle enrolled patients during active infection and tracked them longitudinally.

This receptor was identified in a woman aged 50 to 65 with COVID-19, enrolled during active disease. Sequenced input: peripheral blood. This chain links TRBV5-1 with TRBJ1-1; possibly TRBD1 for D (5 bases). CDR3 DNA: TGCGCCAGCAGCTCCGACAGAGATTACACTGAAGCTTTCTTT. Translated, it gives CASSSDRDYTEAFF.